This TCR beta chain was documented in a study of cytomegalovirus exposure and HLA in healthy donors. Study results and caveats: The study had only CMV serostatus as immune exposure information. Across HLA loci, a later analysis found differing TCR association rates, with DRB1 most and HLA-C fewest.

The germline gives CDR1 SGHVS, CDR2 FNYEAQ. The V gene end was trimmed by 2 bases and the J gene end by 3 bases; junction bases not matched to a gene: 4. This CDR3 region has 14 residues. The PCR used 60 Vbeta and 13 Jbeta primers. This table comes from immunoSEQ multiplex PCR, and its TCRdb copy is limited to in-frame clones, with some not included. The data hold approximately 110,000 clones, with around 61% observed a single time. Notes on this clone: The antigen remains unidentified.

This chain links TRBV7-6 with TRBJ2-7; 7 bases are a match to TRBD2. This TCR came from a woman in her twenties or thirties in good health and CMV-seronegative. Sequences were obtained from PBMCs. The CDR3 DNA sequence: TGTGCCAGCAGCTTATGGGAGGGGAACTACGAGCAGTACTTC. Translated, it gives CASSLWEGNYEQYF.